One and the same sample provided the 2 T cell receptor beta chains below, sequenced in a study of cytomegalovirus exposure and HLA in healthy donors. PCR employed 60 Vbeta and 13 Jbeta primers. This table comes from immunoSEQ multiplex PCR, and its TCRdb copy is limited to in-frame clones, with some not included. The sample carries 120,000 to 150,000 clones, more than 60% recorded once. Sequencing was done on a sample of PBMCs. The receptors come from a man aged 35-49 years in good health and CMV-seropositive.

The sample holds one count of this clone. The chain joins TRBV6-1 to TRBJ1-5; D not certain. Germline-derived CDR1 and CDR2 are MNHNS and SASEGT. V lost 0 bases and J 5 bases, leaving 8 bases between the germline ends. The CDR3 totals 14 residues. Here the CDR3 reads CASSEASGYQPQHF. CDR3 DNA sequence: TGTGCCAGCAGTGAAGCCTCGGGATATCAGCCCCAGCATTTT.

The V and J genes are TRBV5-1 and TRBJ2-1; D may be TRBD1 (6 bases). The germline CDR1 and CDR2 sequences are SGHRS and YFSETQ. CDR3 size: 15 residues. V was trimmed by 2 bases and J by 12 bases, leaving 21 bases between them. The CDR3 sequence is CASSLEQIGQGRQFF. The CDR3 bases are TGCGCCAGCAGCTTAGAACAGATTGGGCAGGGGAGGCAGTTCTTC.